Below are 27 T cell receptor beta chains sequenced from a single sample in a study of cytomegalovirus exposure and HLA in healthy donors. Data came from immunoSEQ multiplex PCR; TCRdb stores just in-frame clones and leaves some out. The sample carries roughly 130,000 clones, approximately 91% recorded once. Input material: PBMCs. These receptors all come from a young man in good health and CMV-seronegative.

The chain links TRBV5-1 to TRBJ1-1; D is perhaps TRBD1 (6 bases). Between the trimmed V and J ends, which lost 4 bases and 8 bases, there was a span of 15 bases. The CDR3 contains 13 residues. Germline lookup yields CDR1 SGHRS and CDR2 YFSETQ. This CDR3 reads CASSLTGLVEAFF. For the CDR3, the DNA is TGCGCCAGCAGCCTTACAGGGTTGGTCGAAGCTTTCTTT.

This chain links TRBV27 with TRBJ2-3; TRBD1 might be the D (6 bases). Germline loops: CDR1 MNHEY, CDR2 SMNVEV (reference sequence). The CDR3 is made up of 14 amino acids. With 8 bases removed from V and 6 bases from J, the gap between germline ends came to 18 bases. CDR3 sequence (DNA): TGTGCCAGCTTCCCCAGGGGCGCTTCGGATACGCAGTATTTT. It translates to CASFPRGASDTQYF.

In DNA, the CDR3 is TGCGCCAGCACCTCGGACAGCATCTTGAACACTGAAGCTTTCTTT. Protein product: CASTSDSILNTEAFF. This chain uses TRBV5-1 with TRBJ1-1, with D tentatively TRBD1 (6 bases). The CDR3 has 15 amino acids. Germline values: CDR1 SGHRS, CDR2 YFSETQ. Trimming left V 6 bases short and J 0 bases short, with 15 bases between. Looking up the rest from reference TRBV5-1 and TRBJ1-1 gives the full variable domain: KAGVTQTPRYLIKTRGQQVTLSCSPISGHRSVSWYQQTPGQGLQFLFEYFSETQRNKGNFPGRFSGRQFSNSRSEMNVSTLELGDSALYLCASTSDSILNTEAFFGQGTRLTVV.

V is TRBV18 and J is TRBJ2-7; 8 bases are a match to TRBD1. V lost 2 bases to trimming and J lost 4 bases; unmatched junction nucleotides: 7. The CDR3 has 15 amino acids. Germline V lookup: CDR1 KGHSH, CDR2 LQKENI. CDR3 DNA: TGTGCCAGCTCACCAGGACAGGGAGTAGCGTACGAGCAGTACTTC. Amino acids: CASSPGQGVAYEQYF.

This sequence joins TRBV5-4 and TRBJ2-7; 11 bases agree with TRBD2. The J segment lost 6 bases and the V segment lost 1 base, leaving 3 bases of the junction unmatched. This CDR3 comprises 14 residues. In germline, CDR1 is SGHNT, CDR2 YYREEE (reference sequence). Here the CDR3 reads CASSLLAGGPEQYF. In DNA, the CDR3 is TGTGCCAGCAGCTTGCTAGCGGGAGGTCCCGAGCAGTACTTC.

The sample holds a few counts of this clone. The rearrangement joins TRBV15 to TRBJ2-7, with D maybe TRBD1 (6 bases). The CDR3 has 12 residues. Germline loops: CDR1 LNHNV, CDR2 YYDKDF (reference sequence). Trimming pared 3 bases from V and 4 bases from J, leaving 7 bases between. The CDR3 here is CATSSTGYEQYF. CDR3 DNA: TGTGCCACCAGCAGTACAGGGTACGAGCAGTACTTC.

The V gene is TRBV11-2, the J gene TRBJ2-5; D may be TRBD2 (6 bases). CDR1 and CDR2 from the germline V gene are SGHAT and FQNNGV. This CDR3 has 15 residues. V was pared by 5 bases and J by 7 bases, with 20 bases between. In DNA, the CDR3 is TGTGCCAGCAGCCCCATCCTAGCGACCCAGGGGACCCAGTACTTC. It yields the protein CASSPILATQGTQYF.

The chain recombines TRBV9 with TRBJ1-1; 7 bases are a match to TRBD1. The germline gives CDR1 SGDLS, CDR2 YYNGEE. CDR3 size: 16 residues. V lost 3 bases and J lost 4; bases outside the gene matches: 12. As DNA, the CDR3 is TGTGCCAGCAGCGGGGTACAAGACAGGGTTGGCACTGAAGCTTTCTTT. It codes for CASSGVQDRVGTEAFF.

The V gene is TRBV2, the J gene TRBJ2-3; 7 bases are shared with TRBD1. CDR1 and CDR2 (germline): SNHLY, FYNNEI. The CDR3 totals 16 residues. Trimming took 4 bases from V and 4 from J; bases not matched to a gene: 11. This CDR3 reads CASSAQTGYGADTQYF. As DNA, the CDR3 is TGTGCCAGCAGTGCACAGACAGGGTATGGGGCAGATACGCAGTATTTT.

The V call is TRBV20-1, the J call TRBJ2-1; D gene unclear. CDR1 is DFQATT and CDR2 is SNEGSKA in the germline V gene (reference sequence). This CDR3 spans 10 amino acids. Between the trimmed V and J ends, which lost 5 bases and 7 bases, there was a span of 6 bases. The DNA of the CDR3 is TGCAGTGCTCCTATTAATGAGCAGTTCTTC. Encoded protein: CSAPINEQFF.

This rearrangement joins TRBV6-5 to TRBJ2-5, with D tentatively TRBD1 (6 bases). V lost 2 bases, J lost 6 bases, and 16 bases lay in between. There are 15 residues in the CDR3. Germline loops: CDR1 MNHEY, CDR2 SVGAGI. CDR3 in DNA: TGTGCCAGCAGTTACACCTCCGGGACACCGAAGACCCAGTACTTC. This sequence encodes CASSYTSGTPKTQYF.

The chain has TRBV4-1 and TRBJ1-1, with 7 bases identical to TRBD1. The CDR3 runs 15 residues. From germline, CDR1 is MGHRA and CDR2 YSYEKL. V lost 0 bases, J lost 3 bases, and 4 bases stayed unmatched. Here the CDR3 DNA reads TGCGCCAGCAGCCAAGAAGGGGGCGGGGACACTGAAGCTTTCTTT. The encoded protein is CASSQEGGGDTEAFF.

The J gene is TRBJ2-7, the V gene TRBV28, with 7 nucleotides matching TRBD2. Germline V CDR1 and CDR2: MDHEN, SYDVKM. J gave up 1 base and V 3 bases, and 0 bases lay outside the gene matches. The CDR3 has 13 residues. CDR3 region: CASSLGGSYEQYF. The CDR3, as DNA: TGTGCCAGCAGTTTGGGAGGGTCCTACGAGCAGTACTTC.

The CDR3 loop is CASSPPVGLAAANEQFF. CDR3 coding DNA: TGTGCCAGCTCACCACCGGTAGGTCTAGCGGCCGCTAATGAGCAGTTCTTC. The J gene is TRBJ2-1, the V gene TRBV18; 7 nucleotides agree with TRBD2. CDR3 size: 17 residues. The germline V gene encodes CDR1 KGHSH and CDR2 LQKENI. V shed 0 bases and J 7 bases; nucleotides not matched to a gene: 12.

The chain carries TRBV18 and TRBJ1-2; 9 nucleotides match TRBD1. The CDR3 length is 16 residues. Germline lookup yields CDR1 KGHSH and CDR2 LQKENI. Losses at the gene ends were 0 bases for V and 0 bases for J; bases not matched to a gene: 2. CDR3 sequence (DNA): TGTGCCAGCTCACCACCGGGACAGGGACCTAACTATGGCTACACCTTC. It translates to CASSPPGQGPNYGYTF. The whole variable domain, remainder taken from reference TRBV18 and TRBJ1-2, is NAGVMQNPRHLVRRRGQEARLRCSPMKGHSHVYWYRQLPEEGLKFMVYLQKENIIDESGMPKERFSAEFPKEGPSILRIQQVVRGDSAAYFCASSPPGQGPNYGYTFGSGTRLTVV.

The J gene is TRBJ2-1, the V gene TRBV20-1; perhaps TRBD2 as D (6 bases). V was cut by 5 bases and J by 8 bases, with 10 bases left in between. This CDR3 has 11 residues. From germline, CDR1 is DFQATT and CDR2 SNEGSKA (reference sequence). The CDR3 is CSAGREHEQFF. CDR3 in DNA: TGCAGTGCTGGACGGGAGCATGAGCAGTTCTTC.

This clone appeared a few times. The V and J genes are TRBV4-1 and TRBJ1-5; D gene uncertain. The germline CDR1 and CDR2 sequences are MGHRA and YSYEKL. V was trimmed by 4 bases and J by 3 bases, leaving 10 bases between them. CDR3 length equals 14 residues. CDR3 amino acids: CASSLHLSNQPQHF. The CDR3 DNA sequence: TGCGCCAGCAGCCTACACCTTTCCAATCAGCCCCAGCATTTT.

The chain carries TRBV7-6 and TRBJ2-1, with D perhaps TRBD2 (6 bases). The CDR3 has 15 residues. V lost 5 bases and J 3 bases, leaving 14 bases between the germline ends. CDR1 and CDR2 from the germline V gene are SGHVS and FNYEAQ. The CDR3, as DNA: TGTGCCAGCAGCGCTCCCGGCGGGGTCTACAATGAGCAGTTCTTC. Its translation: CASSAPGGVYNEQFF.

V gene TRBV11-2 combines with J gene TRBJ1-1; TRBD1 aligns across 7 bases. In germline, CDR1 is SGHAT, CDR2 FQNNGV. The CDR3 length is 15 residues. V lost 1 base and J lost 1; bases outside the gene matches: 3. This CDR3 is CASSLGDRQNTEAFF. CDR3 nucleotide sequence: TGTGCCAGCAGCTTAGGGGACAGACAGAACACTGAAGCTTTCTTT. The entire variable domain, with the rest obtained from reference TRBV11-2 and TRBJ1-1, is as follows: EAGVAQSPRYKIIEKRQSVAFWCNPISGHATLYWYQQILGQGPKLLIQFQNNGVVDDSQLPKDRFSAERLKGVDSTLKIQPAKLEDSAVYLCASSLGDRQNTEAFFGQGTRLTVV.

CDR3 amino acids: CASTPGQNQPQHF. The CDR3 DNA follows: TGTGCCAGCACCCCGGGACAAAATCAGCCCCAGCATTTT. The rearrangement uses TRBV18 and TRBJ1-5; weak D call: TRBD1 (6 bases). The V gene's germline CDR1 is KGHSH and CDR2 LQKENI. CDR3 length equals 13 residues. V was shortened by 8 bases and J by 4 bases, with 12 bases between the two germline ends.

This rearrangement joins TRBV12-5 to TRBJ2-3, with 8 bases lining up with TRBD1. The ends lost 3 bases at V and 5 bases at J; junction bases unmatched: 4. Germline V gene sequence: CDR1 LGHNT, CDR2 FRNRAP. The CDR3 covers 14 residues. In nucleotides, the CDR3 is TGTGCTAGTGGTTTTTTACAGGGGGTAGATACGCAGTATTTT. It codes for CASGFLQGVDTQYF.

J is TRBJ1-3 and V is TRBV4-3; 8 positions match TRBD1. The length of the CDR3 is 15 residues. Germline trimming cut 4 bases from V and 7 bases from J; bases unmatched to any gene: 9. The germline V gene encodes CDR1 LGHNA and CDR2 YSLEER. As DNA, the CDR3 is TGCGCCAGCAGCCTCTTGCGGACAGGGCTCAACACCATATATTTT. Translation gives CASSLLRTGLNTIYF.

V usage is TRBV2 and J usage is TRBJ1-1; D is undetermined. V lost 3 bases to trimming and J lost 6 bases, with 14 bases between them. Germline loops: CDR1 SNHLY, CDR2 FYNNEI. The CDR3 totals 14 residues. The CDR3 reads CASSDGYRRAEAFF. The CDR3 DNA is TGTGCCAGCAGTGATGGTTATCGCCGGGCTGAAGCTTTCTTT.

The chain carries TRBV30 and TRBJ1-6, with 11 bases that match TRBD1. The CDR3 loop spans 14 amino acids. Trimming took 5 bases from V and 7 from J; bases not matched to a gene: 4. Germline CDR1 and CDR2: GTSNPN and SVGIG (reference sequence). CDR3 loop: CAWGTGGMNSPLHF. In DNA form, the CDR3 reads TGTGCCTGGGGGACAGGGGGGATGAATTCACCCCTCCACTTT. Full variable domain (outside the CDR3, taken from reference TRBV30 and TRBJ1-6): SQTIHQWPATLVQPVGSPLSLECTVEGTSNPNLYWYRQAAGRGLQLLFYSVGIGQISSEVPQNLSASRPQDRQFILSSKKLLLSDSGFYLCAWGTGGMNSPLHFGNGTRLTVT.

The gene calls are TRBV20-1 and TRBJ1-2; a possible D gene is TRBD1 (5 bases). Per the germline V gene, CDR1 is DFQATT and CDR2 is SNEGSKA (reference sequence). The CDR3 loop spans 11 amino acids. For the CDR3, the DNA is TGCAGCCAAAAAAGGGGTGGTGGCTACACCTTC. Translation gives CSQKRGGGYTF.

The rearrangement links TRBV21-1 to TRBJ1-3. TRBV21-1 is a known pseudogene. This CDR3 is 11 amino acids long. CDR3 protein: CARPTGNTIYF. The CDR3 bases are TGTGCCAGGCCTACGGGGAACACCATATATTTT.

The chain joins TRBV29-1 to TRBJ1-2; 8 nucleotides line up with TRBD1. V lost 7 bases and J lost 0; bases outside the gene matches: 10. Germline V gene data show CDR1 as SQVTM and CDR2 as ANQGSEA. The CDR3 is 15 residues long. CDR3 in DNA: TGCAGCGCATCGACAGGGGCGCTCCCTAACTATGGCTACACCTTC. Protein product: CSASTGALPNYGYTF.